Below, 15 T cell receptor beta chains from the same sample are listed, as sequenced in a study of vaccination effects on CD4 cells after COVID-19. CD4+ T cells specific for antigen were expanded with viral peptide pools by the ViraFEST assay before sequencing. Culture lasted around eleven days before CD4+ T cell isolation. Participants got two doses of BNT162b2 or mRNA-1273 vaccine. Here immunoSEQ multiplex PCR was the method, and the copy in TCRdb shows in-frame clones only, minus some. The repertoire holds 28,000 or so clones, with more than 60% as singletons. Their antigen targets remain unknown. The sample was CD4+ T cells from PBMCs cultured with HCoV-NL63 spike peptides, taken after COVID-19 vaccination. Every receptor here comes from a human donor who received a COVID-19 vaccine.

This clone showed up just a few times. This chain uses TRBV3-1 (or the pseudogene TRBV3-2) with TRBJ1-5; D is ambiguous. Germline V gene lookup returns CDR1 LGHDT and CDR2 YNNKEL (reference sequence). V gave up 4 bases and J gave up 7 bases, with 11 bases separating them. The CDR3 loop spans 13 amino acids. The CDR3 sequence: CASSPGLSQPQHF. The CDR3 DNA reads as TGTGCCAGCAGCCCCGGTCTGTCCCAGCCCCAGCATTTT.

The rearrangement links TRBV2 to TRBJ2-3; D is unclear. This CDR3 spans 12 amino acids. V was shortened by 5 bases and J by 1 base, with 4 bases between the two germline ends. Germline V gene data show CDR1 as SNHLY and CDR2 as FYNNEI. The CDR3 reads CASSQGTDTQYF. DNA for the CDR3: TGTGCCAGCAGTCAGGGCACAGATACGCAGTATTTT.

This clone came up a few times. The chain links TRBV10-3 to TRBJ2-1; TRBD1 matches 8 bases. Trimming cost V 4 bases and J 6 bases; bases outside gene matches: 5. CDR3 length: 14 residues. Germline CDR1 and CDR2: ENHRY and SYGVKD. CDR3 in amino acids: CAISGQGAPNEQFF. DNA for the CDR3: TGTGCCATCAGTGGGCAGGGGGCGCCCAATGAGCAGTTCTTC.

CDR3 DNA sequence: TGTGCCTGGCTACAGGTTCGAGGCTATGGCTACACCTTC. Protein sequence: CAWLQVRGYGYTF. The chain uses TRBV30 and TRBJ1-2; D is perhaps TRBD1 (5 bases). The germline V gene has CDR1 GTSNPN and CDR2 SVGIG (reference sequence). The CDR3 runs 13 residues. With 5 bases removed from V and 4 bases from J, the gap between germline ends came to 14 bases.

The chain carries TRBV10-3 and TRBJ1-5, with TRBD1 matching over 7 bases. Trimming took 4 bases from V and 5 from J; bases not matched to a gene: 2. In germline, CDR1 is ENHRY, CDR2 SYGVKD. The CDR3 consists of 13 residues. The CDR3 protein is CAISGDSYQPQHF. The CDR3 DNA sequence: TGTGCCATCAGTGGGGACAGCTATCAGCCCCAGCATTTT.

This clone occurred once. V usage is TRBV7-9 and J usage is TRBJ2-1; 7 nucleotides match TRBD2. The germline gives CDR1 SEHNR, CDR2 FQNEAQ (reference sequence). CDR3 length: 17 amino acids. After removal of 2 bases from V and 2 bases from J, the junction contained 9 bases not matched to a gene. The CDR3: CASSLRSERGPYNEQFF. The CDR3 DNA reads TGTGCCAGCAGCTTAAGGTCCGAGCGGGGTCCCTACAATGAGCAGTTCTTC.

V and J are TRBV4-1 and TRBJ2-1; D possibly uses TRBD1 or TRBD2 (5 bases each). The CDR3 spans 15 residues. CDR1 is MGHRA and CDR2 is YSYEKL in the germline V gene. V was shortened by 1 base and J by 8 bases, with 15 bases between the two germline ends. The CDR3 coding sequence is TGCGCCAGCAGCCAAGGCAGGGTGGGGGTCTATGAGCAGTTCTTC. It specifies CASSQGRVGVYEQFF.

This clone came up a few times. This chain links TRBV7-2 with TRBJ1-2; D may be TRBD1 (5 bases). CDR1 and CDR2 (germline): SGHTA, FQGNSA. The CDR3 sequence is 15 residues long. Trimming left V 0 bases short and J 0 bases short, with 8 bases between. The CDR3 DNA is TGTGCCAGCAGCTTAGCTCCGGGGGCTAACTATGGCTACACCTTC. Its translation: CASSLAPGANYGYTF.

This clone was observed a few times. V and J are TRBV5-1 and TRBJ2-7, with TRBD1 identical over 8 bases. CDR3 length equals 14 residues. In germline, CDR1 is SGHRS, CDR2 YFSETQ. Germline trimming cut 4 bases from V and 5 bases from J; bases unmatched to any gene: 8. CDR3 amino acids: CASSVRTGKDEQYF. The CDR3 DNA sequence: TGCGCCAGCAGCGTTCGGACAGGGAAGGACGAGCAGTACTTC.

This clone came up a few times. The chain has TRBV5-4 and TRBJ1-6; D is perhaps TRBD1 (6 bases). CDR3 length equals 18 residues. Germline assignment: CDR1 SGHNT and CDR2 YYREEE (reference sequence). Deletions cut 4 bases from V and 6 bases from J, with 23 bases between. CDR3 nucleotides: TGTGCCAGCAGCCTCCAATCAATAACGACAGGTCTTAATTCACCCCTCCACTTT. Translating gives CASSLQSITTGLNSPLHF.

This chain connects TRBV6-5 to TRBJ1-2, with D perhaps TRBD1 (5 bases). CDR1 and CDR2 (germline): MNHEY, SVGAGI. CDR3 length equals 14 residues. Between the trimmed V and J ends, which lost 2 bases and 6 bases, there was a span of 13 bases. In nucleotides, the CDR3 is TGTGCCAGCAGTTACCAGGGCAGGGTTGATGGCTACACCTTC. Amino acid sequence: CASSYQGRVDGYTF.

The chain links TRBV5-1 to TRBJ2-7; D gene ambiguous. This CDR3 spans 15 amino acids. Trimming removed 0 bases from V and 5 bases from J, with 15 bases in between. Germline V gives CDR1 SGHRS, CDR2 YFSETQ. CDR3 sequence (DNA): TGCGCCAGCAGCTTGGAAATGAGAATTCAAGACGAGCAGTACTTC. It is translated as CASSLEMRIQDEQYF. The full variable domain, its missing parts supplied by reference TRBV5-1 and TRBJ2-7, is KAGVTQTPRYLIKTRGQQVTLSCSPISGHRSVSWYQQTPGQGLQFLFEYFSETQRNKGNFPGRFSGRQFSNSRSEMNVSTLELGDSALYLCASSLEMRIQDEQYFGPGTRLTVT.

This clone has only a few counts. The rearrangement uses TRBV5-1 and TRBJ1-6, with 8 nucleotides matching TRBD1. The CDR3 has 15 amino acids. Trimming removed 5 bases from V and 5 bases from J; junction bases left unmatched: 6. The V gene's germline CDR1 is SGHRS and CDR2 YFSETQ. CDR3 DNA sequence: TGCGCCAGCAGGGACAGGGACAAAAATAATTCACCCCTCCACTTT. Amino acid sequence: CASRDRDKNNSPLHF.

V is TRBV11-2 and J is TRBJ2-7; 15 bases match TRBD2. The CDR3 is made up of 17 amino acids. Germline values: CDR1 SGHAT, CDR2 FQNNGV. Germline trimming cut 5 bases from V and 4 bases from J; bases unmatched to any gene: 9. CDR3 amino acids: CASSPRSGLAGGYEQYF. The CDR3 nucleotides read TGTGCCAGCAGCCCACGAAGTGGACTAGCGGGGGGGTACGAGCAGTACTTC. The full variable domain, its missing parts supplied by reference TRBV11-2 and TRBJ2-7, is EAGVAQSPRYKIIEKRQSVAFWCNPISGHATLYWYQQILGQGPKLLIQFQNNGVVDDSQLPKDRFSAERLKGVDSTLKIQPAKLEDSAVYLCASSPRSGLAGGYEQYFGPGTRLTVT.

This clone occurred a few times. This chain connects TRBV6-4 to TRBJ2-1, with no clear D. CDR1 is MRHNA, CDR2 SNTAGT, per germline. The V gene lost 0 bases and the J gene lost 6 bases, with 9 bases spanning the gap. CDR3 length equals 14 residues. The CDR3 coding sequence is TGTGCCAGCAGTGACTCGGATATCCTCAATGAGCAGTTCTTC. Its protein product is CASSDSDILNEQFF.